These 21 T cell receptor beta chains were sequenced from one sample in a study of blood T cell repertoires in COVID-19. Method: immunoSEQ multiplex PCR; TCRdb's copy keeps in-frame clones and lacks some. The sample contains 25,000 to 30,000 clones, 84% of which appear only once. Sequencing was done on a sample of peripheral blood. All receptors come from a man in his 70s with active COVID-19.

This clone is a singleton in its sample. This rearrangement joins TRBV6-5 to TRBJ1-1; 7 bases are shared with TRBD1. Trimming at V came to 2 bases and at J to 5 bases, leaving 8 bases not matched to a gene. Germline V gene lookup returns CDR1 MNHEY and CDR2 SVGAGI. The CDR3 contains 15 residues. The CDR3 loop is CASSYATGVWTEAFF. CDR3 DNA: TGTGCCAGCAGTTACGCCACAGGGGTTTGGACTGAAGCTTTCTTT.

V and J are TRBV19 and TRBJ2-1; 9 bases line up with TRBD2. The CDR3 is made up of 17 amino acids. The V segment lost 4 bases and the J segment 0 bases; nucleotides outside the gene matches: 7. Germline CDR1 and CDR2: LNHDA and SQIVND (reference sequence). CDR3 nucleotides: TGTGCCAGTAGTAGAGCGGGGGGATCAGTCTCCTACAATGAGCAGTTCTTC. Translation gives CASSRAGGSVSYNEQFF.

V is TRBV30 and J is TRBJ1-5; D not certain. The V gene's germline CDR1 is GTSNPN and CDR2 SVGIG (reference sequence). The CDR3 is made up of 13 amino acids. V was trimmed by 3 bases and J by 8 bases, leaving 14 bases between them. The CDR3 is CAWSSGIFKPQHF. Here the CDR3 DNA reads TGTGCCTGGAGCTCGGGAATCTTTAAGCCCCAGCATTTT. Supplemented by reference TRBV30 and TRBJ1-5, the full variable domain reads SQTIHQWPATLVQPVGSPLSLECTVEGTSNPNLYWYRQAAGRGLQLLFYSVGIGQISSEVPQNLSASRPQDRQFILSSKKLLLSDSGFYLCAWSSGIFKPQHFGDGTRLSIL.

The CDR3 loop is CASSYSRGGPESTDTQYF. As DNA, the CDR3 is TGTGCCAGCAGTTACTCGCGGGGGGGGCCTGAAAGCACAGATACGCAGTATTTT. The chain recombines TRBV6-2 or TRBV6-3 with TRBJ2-3; TRBD2 agrees at 9 bases. Losses at the gene ends were 0 bases for V and 0 bases for J; bases not matched to a gene: 7. Germline V gene lookup returns CDR1 MNHEY and CDR2 SVGEGT. The CDR3 runs 18 residues.

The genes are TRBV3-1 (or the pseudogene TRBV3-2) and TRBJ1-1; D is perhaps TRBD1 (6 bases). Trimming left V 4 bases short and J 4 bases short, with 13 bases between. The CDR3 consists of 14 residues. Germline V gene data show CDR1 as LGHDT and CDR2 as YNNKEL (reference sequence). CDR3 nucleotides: TGTGCCAGCAGCCGGGACACCTTTGGCACTGAAGCTTTCTTT. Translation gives CASSRDTFGTEAFF.

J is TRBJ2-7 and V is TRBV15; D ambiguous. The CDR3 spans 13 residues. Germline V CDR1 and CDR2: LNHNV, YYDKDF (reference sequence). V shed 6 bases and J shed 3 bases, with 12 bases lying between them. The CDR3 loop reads CATRLPGGYEQYF. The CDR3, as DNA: TGTGCCACCAGGTTGCCGGGTGGCTACGAGCAGTACTTC.

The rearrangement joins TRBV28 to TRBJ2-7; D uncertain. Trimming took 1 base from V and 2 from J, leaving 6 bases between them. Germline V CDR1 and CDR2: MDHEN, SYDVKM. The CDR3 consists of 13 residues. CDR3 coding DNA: TGTGCCAGCAGTTTATCGTATACCTACGAGCAGTACTTC. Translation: CASSLSYTYEQYF.

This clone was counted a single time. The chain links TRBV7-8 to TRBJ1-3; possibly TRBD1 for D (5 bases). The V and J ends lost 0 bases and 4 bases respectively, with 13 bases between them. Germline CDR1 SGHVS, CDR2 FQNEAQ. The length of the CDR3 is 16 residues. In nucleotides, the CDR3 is TGTGCCAGCAGCTTAGCTAGGGGAATCTCCGGAAACACCATATATTTT. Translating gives CASSLARGISGNTIYF. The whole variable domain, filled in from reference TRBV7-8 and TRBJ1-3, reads GAGVSQSPRYKVAKRGQDVALRCDPISGHVSLFWYQQALGQGPEFLTYFQNEAQLDKSGLPSDRFFAERPEGSVSTLKIQRTQQEDSAVYLCASSLARGISGNTIYFGEGSWLTVV.

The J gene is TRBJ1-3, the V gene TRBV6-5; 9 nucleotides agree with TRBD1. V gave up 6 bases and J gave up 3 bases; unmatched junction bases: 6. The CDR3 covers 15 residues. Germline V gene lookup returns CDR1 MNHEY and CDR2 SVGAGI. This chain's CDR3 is CASRATGGGGNTIYF. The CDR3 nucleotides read TGTGCCAGCAGAGCGACAGGGGGAGGTGGAAACACCATATATTTT.

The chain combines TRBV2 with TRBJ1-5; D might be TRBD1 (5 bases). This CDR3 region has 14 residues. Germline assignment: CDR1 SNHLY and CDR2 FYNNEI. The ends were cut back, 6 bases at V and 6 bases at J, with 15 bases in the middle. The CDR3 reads CASRTDSTSQPQHF. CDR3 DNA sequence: TGTGCCAGCAGAACAGACAGTACGAGTCAGCCCCAGCATTTT. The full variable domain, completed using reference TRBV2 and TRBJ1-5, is EPEVTQTPSHQVTQMGQEVILRCVPISNHLYFYWYRQILGQKVEFLVSFYNNEISEKSEIFDDQFSVERPDGSNFTLKIRSTKLEDSAMYFCASRTDSTSQPQHFGDGTRLSIL.

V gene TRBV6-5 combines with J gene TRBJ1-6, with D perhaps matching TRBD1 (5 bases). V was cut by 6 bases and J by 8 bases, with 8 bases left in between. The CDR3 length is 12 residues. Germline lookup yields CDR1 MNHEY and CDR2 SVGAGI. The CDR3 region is CASSQGYSPLHF. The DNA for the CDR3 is TGTGCCAGCAGCCAGGGTTATTCACCCCTCCACTTT.

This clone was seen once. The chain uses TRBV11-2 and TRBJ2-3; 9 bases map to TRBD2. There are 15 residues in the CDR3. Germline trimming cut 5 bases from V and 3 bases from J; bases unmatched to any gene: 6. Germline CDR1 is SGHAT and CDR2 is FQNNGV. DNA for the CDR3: TGTGCCAGCAGCCTCGGCGGGGGGGAGACAGATACGCAGTATTTT. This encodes CASSLGGGETDTQYF.

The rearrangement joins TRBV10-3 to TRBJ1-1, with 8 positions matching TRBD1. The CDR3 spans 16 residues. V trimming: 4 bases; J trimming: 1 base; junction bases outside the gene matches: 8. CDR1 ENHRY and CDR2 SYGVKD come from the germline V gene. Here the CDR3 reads CAISAPVGTGNTEAFF. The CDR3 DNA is TGTGCCATCAGTGCCCCCGTCGGGACAGGGAACACTGAAGCTTTCTTT.

The CDR3, as DNA: TGCAGCGTTGAAGACATCTCCTACGAGCAGTACTTC. Translating it yields CSVEDISYEQYF. The V call is TRBV29-1, the J call TRBJ2-7, with no clear D. Per the germline V gene, CDR1 is SQVTM and CDR2 is ANQGSEA. Between the trimmed V and J ends, which lost 0 bases and 0 bases, there was a span of 3 bases. CDR3 length: 12 residues.

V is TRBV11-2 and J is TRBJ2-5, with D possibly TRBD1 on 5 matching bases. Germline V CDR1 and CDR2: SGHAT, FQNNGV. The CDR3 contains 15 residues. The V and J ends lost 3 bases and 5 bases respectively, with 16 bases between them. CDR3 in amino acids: CASSLGLISDETQYF. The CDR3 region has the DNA TGTGCCAGCAGCTTGGGGCTTATTTCGGACGAGACCCAGTACTTC. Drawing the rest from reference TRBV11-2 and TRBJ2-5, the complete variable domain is EAGVAQSPRYKIIEKRQSVAFWCNPISGHATLYWYQQILGQGPKLLIQFQNNGVVDDSQLPKDRFSAERLKGVDSTLKIQPAKLEDSAVYLCASSLGLISDETQYFGPGTRLLVL.

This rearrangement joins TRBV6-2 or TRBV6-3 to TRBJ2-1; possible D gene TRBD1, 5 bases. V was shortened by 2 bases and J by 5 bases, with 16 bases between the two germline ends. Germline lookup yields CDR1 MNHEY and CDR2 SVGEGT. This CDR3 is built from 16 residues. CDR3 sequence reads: CASSYPLGVPNNEQFF. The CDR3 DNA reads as TGTGCCAGCAGTTACCCCCTAGGGGTTCCCAACAATGAGCAGTTCTTC.

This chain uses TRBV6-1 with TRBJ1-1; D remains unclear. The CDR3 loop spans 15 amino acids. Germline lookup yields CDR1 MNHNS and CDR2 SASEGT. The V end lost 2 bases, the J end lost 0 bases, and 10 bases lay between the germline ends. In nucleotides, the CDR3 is TGTGCCAGCAGTGAAACGGGGAAGATGAACACTGAAGCTTTCTTT. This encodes CASSETGKMNTEAFF.

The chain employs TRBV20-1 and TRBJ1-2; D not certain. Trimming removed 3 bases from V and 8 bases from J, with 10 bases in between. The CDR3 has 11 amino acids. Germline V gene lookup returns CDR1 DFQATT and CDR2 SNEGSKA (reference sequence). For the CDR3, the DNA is TGCAGTGCTAGTTCTAGGAGGGGCTACACCTTC. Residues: CSASSRRGYTF.

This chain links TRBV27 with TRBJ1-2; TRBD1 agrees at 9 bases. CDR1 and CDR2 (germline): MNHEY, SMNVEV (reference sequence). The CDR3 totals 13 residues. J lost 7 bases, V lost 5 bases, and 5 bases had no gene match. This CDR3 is CASSRQGVGGYTF. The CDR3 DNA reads TGTGCCAGCAGTAGACAGGGGGTAGGTGGCTACACCTTC.

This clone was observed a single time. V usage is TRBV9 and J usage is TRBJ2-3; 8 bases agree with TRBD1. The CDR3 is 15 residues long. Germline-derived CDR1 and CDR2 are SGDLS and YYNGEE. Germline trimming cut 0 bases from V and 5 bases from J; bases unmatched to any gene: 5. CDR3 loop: CASSVAGGGLDTQYF. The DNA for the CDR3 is TGTGCCAGCAGCGTAGCAGGGGGCGGTTTAGATACGCAGTATTTT.

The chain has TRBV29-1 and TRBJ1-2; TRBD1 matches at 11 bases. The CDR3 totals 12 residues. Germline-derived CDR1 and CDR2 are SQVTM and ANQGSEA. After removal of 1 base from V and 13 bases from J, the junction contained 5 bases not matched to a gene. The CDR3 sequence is CSVEGPDRGPTF. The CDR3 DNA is TGCAGCGTTGAAGGCCCGGACAGGGGGCCCACCTTC.